This T cell receptor beta chain was sequenced during a study of identical twins. Details on this clonotype: Its antigen is undetermined.

Template switching added a universal primer site; cDNA carried unique molecular identifiers. TCRdb redid the calling of the 5' RACE reads with MiXCR, one entry per CDR3 protein. Of about 530,000 distinct CDR3 sequences listed, roughly 15% are singletons. Trimming removed 5 bases from V and 7 bases from J, with 14 bases in between. Germline values: CDR1 MDHEN, CDR2 SYDVKM. The CDR3 is 13 amino acids. General study findings and limits: Instead of following the same donors, the conclusions were based on cross-sectional statistical analysis.

The sample also formed part of further work on yellow fever vaccine responses in identical twins.

The source is a woman aged 18-29 years in good health. This chain connects TRBV28 to TRBJ1-1; D ambiguous. The specimen was CD4+ T cells sorted from blood. The CDR3 is CASSPPRGFEAFF. The DNA of the CDR3 is TGTGCCAGCAGTCCCCCCCGGGGATTTGAAGCTTTCTTT.